The T cell receptor beta chain described here comes from a study of T-cell reconstitution after alpha-beta-depleted transplantation in children. Study observations and caveats: T-cell numbers and diversity one year post-transplant derived largely from freshly generated T cells. It was reported that alpha-beta T cells came from several hundred expanded graft clones (about two months after transplant). Recipient T cells and thymic progenitors that survived were the source of the high TCRbeta diversity seen at day 60 in some patients.

The CDR3 sequence is 18 residues long. Germline CDR1 MNHEY, CDR2 SVGEGT. Trimming cost V 2 bases and J 3 bases; bases outside gene matches: 13. This clonotype was counted between two and nine times. Its antigen is unidentified. During its preparation, the TCRbeta library received unique molecular identifiers. TCRdb itself ran the PCR reads through MiXCR, one entry per CDR3 protein. The sample has some 300,000 distinct CDR3 sequences; 6% to 10% are singletons. The rearrangement links TRBV6-2 or TRBV6-3 to TRBJ2-3, with 8 bases aligning to TRBD2. The sequencing used peripheral blood, collected 360 days after TCRalphabeta/CD19-depleted stem cell transplant. This receptor was identified in a female patient aged 2-15 years who had a stem cell transplant for Fanconi anemia, so the T cells may come from the graft donor. The CDR3 here is CASSYDSLGTSGTDTQYF. The CDR3 bases are TGTGCCAGCAGTTACGATAGTCTCGGGACTAGTGGGACAGATACGCAGTATTTT.